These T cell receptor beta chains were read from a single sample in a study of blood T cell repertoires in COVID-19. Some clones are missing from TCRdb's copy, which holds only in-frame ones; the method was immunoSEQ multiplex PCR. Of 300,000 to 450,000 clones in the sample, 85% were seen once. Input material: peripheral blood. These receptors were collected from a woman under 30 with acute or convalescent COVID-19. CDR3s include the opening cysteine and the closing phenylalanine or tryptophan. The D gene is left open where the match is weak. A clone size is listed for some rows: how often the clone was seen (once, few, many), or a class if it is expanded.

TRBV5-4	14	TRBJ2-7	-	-	TGTGCCAGCAGCTTCGGCGGGTCCTCCTACGAGCAGTACTTC	CASSFGGSSYEQYF
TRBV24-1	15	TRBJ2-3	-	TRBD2	TGTGCCACCAGTGACGGACTAGCTGGGATCGATACGCAGTATTTT	CATSDGLAGIDTQYF
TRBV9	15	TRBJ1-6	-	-	TGTGCCAGCAGCCCCCGACAGACCTATAATTCACCCCTCCACTTT	CASSPRQTYNSPLHF
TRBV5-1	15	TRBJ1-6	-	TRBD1	TGCGCCAGCAGCTTCACGGGACAGGGGGATTCACCCCTCCACTTT	CASSFTGQGDSPLHF
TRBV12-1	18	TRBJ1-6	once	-	TGTGCCAGCAGCTTGGTTGGGACAGGGGGCTCCTATAATTCACCCCTCCACTTT	CASSLVGTGGSYNSPLHF
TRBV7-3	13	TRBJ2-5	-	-	TGTGCCAGCAGCCCCGGGAGTGGTGAGACCCAGTACTTC	CASSPGSGETQYF
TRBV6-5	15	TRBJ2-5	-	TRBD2	TGTGCCAGCAGCGGACTAGCGGGAGGCCAGGAGACCCAGTACTTC	CASSGLAGGQETQYF
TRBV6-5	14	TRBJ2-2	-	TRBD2	TGTGCCAGCAGTACCGGGACTAGCGGCGGGGAGCTGTTTTTT	CASSTGTSGGELFF
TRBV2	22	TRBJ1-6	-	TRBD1	TGTGCCAGCAGTGAATTAGAGTTTGGGGACAGTTTACATAGCTCCTATAATTCACCCCTCCACTTT	CASSELEFGDSLHSSYNSPLHF
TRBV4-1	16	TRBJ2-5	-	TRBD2	TGCGCCAGCAGATTGACTAGCGGGAGAGGTCAAGAGACCCAGTACTTC	CASRLTSGRGQETQYF
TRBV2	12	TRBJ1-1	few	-	TGTGCCAGCAGTTCGCAGGCCACTGAAGCTTTCTTT	CASSSQATEAFF
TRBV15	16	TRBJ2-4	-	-	TGTGCCACCAGCGGACGGACTGCAATAGCCAAAAACATTCAGTACTTC	CATSGRTAIAKNIQYF
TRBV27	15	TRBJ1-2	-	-	TGTGCCAGCAGTTTATATCGGGGGGAGGAGTATGGCTACACCTTC	CASSLYRGEEYGYTF
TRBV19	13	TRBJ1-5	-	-	TGTGCCAGTAGTATCCGGGTTGAACAGCCCCAGCATTTT	CASSIRVEQPQHF
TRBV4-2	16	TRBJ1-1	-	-	TGTGCCAGCAGCCAATTGGGCCTCACCTTGGGCACTGAAGCTTTCTTT	CASSQLGLTLGTEAFF
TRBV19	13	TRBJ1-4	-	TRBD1	TGTGCCGTAAGGGGGCTTACTAATGAAAAACTGTTTTTT	CAVRGLTNEKLFF
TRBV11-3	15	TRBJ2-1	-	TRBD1	TGTGCCAGCAGCCGTGGACAGGGGTCCTACAATGAGCAGTTCTTC	CASSRGQGSYNEQFF
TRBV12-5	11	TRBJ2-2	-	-	TGTGCTAGCGGGTACACCGGGGAGCTGTTTTTT	CASGYTGELFF